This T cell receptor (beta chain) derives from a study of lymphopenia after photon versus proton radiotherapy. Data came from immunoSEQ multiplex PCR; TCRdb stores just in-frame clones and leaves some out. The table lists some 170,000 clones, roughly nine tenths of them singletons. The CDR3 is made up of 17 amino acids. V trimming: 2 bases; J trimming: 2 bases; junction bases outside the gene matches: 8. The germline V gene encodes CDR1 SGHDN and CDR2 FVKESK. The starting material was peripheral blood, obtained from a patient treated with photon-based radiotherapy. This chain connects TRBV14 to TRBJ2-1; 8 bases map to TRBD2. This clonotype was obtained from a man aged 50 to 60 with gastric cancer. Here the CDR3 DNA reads TGTGCCAGCAGCCAATGGACCGGGAGGGCCCCCTACAATGAGCAGTTCTTC. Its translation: CASSQWTGRAPYNEQFF.